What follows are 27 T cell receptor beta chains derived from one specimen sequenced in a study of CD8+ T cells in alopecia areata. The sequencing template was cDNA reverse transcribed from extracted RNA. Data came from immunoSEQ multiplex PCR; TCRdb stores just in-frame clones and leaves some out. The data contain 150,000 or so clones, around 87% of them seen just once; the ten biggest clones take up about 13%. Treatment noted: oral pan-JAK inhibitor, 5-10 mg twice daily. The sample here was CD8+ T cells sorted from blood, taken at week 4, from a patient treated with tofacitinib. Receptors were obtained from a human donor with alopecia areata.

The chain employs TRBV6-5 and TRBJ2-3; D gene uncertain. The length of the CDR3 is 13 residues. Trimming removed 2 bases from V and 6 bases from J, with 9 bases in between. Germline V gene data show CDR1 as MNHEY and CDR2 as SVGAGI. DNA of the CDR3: TGTGCCAGCAGTTACGGTCCTAGTGATACGCAGTATTTT. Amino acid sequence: CASSYGPSDTQYF.

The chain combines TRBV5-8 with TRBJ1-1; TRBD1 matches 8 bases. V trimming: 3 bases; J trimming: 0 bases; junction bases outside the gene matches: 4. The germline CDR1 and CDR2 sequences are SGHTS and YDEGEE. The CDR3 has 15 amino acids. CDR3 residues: CASSWTGFMNTEAFF. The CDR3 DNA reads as TGTGCCAGCAGCTGGACAGGGTTTATGAACACTGAAGCTTTCTTT. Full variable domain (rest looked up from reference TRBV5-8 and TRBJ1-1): EAGVTQSPTHLIKTRGQQATLRCSPISGHTSVYWYQQALGLGLQFLLWYDEGEERNRGNFPPRFSGRQFPNYSSELNVNALELEDSALYLCASSWTGFMNTEAFFGQGTRLTVV.

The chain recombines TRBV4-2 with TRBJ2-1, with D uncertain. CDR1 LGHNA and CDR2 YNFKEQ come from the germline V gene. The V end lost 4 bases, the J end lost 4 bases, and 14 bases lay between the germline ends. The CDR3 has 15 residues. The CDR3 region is CASSPVGNSYNEQFF. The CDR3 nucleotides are TGTGCCAGCAGCCCAGTAGGTAACAGTTACAATGAGCAGTTCTTC.

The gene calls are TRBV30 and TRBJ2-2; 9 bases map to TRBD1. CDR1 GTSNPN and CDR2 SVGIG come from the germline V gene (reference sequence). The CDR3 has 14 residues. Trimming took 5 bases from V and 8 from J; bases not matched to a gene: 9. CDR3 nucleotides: TGTGCCTGGGCCCGGGACAGGGAGGTGGGGGAGCTGTTTTTT. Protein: CAWARDREVGELFF.

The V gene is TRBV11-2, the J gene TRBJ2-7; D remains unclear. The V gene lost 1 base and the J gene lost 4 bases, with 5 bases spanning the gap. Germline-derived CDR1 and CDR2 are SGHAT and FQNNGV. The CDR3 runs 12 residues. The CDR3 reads CASSLVVYEQYF. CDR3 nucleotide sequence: TGTGCCAGCAGCTTAGTAGTTTACGAGCAGTACTTC.

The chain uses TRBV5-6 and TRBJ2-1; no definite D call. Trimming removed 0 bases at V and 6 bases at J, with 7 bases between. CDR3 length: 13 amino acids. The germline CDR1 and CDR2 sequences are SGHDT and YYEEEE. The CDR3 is CASSLGASNEQFF. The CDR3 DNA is TGTGCCAGCAGCTTGGGGGCTTCCAATGAGCAGTTCTTC.

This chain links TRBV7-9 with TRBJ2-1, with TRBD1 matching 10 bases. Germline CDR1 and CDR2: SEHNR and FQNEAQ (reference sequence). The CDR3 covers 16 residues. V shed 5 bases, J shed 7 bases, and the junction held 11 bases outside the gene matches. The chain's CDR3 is CASSRVDRGPWNEQFF. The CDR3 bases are TGTGCCAGCAGCCGGGTAGACAGGGGGCCATGGAATGAGCAGTTCTTC.

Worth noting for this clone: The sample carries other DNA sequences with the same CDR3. The CDR3: CASSLGTGELFF. The CDR3 DNA is TGTGCCAGCAGCTTAGGGACCGGGGAGCTGTTTTTT. The chain recombines TRBV7-3 with TRBJ2-2; D gene unclear. Trimming took 2 bases from V and 5 from J, leaving 3 bases between them. The CDR3 sequence is 12 residues long. In germline, CDR1 is SGHTA, CDR2 FQGTGA. Variable domain in full (rest from reference TRBV7-3 and TRBJ2-2): GAGVSQTPSNKVTEKGKYVELRCDPISGHTALYWYRQSLGQGPEFLIYFQGTGAADDSGLPNDRFFAVRPEGSVSTLKIQRTERGDSAVYLCASSLGTGELFFGEGSRLTVL.

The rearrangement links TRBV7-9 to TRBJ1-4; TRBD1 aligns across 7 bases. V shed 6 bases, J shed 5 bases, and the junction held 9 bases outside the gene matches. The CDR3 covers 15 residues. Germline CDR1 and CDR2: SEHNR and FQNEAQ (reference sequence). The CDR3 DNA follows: TGTGCCAGCAGTCCCCCCCAGGGGGAGAATGAAAAACTGTTTTTT. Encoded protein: CASSPPQGENEKLFF.

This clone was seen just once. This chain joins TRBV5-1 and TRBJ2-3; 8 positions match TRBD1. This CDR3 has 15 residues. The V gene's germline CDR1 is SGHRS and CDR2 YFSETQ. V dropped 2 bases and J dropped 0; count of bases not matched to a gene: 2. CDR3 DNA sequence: TGCGCCAGCAGCTTCGGACAGGGAAGCACAGATACGCAGTATTTT. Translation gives CASSFGQGSTDTQYF.

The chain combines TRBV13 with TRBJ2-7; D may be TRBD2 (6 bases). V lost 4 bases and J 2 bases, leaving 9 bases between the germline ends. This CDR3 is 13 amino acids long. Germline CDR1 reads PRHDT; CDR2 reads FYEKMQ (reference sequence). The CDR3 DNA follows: TGTGCCAGCAGCTCCCGGGAGCCCTACGAGCAGTACTTC. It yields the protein CASSSREPYEQYF.

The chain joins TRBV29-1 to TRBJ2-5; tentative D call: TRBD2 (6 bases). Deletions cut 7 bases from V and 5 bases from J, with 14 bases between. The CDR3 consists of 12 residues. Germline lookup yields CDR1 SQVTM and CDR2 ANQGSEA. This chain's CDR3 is CSAYLSGETQYF. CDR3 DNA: TGCAGCGCCTACTTGAGCGGGGAGACCCAGTACTTC. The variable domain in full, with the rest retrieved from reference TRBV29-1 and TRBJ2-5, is SAVISQKPSRDICQRGTSLTIQCQVDSQVTMMFWYRQQPGQSLTLIATANQGSEATYESGFVIDKFPISRPNLTFSTLTVSNMSPEDSSIYLCSAYLSGETQYFGPGTRLLVL.

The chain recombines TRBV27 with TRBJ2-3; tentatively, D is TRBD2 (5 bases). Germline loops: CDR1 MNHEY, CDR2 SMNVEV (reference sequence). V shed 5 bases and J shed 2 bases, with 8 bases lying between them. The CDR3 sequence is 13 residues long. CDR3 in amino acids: CASSREHTDTQYF. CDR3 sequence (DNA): TGTGCCAGCAGTAGGGAGCACACAGATACGCAGTATTTT.

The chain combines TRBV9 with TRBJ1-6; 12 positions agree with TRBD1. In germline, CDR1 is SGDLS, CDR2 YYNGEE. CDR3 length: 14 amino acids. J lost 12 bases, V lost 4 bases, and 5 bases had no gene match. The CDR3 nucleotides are TGTGCCAGCAGCTATAGGGACAGGGGGCAACCCCTCCACTTT. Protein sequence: CASSYRDRGQPLHF.

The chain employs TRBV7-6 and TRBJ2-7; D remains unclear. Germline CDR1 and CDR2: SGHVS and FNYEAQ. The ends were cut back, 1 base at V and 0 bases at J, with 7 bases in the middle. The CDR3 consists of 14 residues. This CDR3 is CASSLEVSSYEQYF. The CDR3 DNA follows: TGTGCCAGCAGCTTAGAGGTGAGCTCCTACGAGCAGTACTTC.

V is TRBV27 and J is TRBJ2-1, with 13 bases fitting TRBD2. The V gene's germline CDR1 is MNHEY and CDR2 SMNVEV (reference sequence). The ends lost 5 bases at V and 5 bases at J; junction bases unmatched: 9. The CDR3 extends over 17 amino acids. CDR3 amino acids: CASSTRTSGSTHNEQFF. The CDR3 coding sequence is TGTGCCAGCAGTACCCGGACTAGCGGGAGTACCCACAATGAGCAGTTCTTC.

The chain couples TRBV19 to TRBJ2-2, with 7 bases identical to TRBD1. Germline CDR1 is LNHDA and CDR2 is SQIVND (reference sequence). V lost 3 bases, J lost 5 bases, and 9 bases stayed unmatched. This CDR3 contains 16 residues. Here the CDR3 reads CASSISPRGWTGELFF. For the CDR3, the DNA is TGTGCCAGTAGTATTAGCCCCAGGGGGTGGACCGGGGAGCTGTTTTTT.

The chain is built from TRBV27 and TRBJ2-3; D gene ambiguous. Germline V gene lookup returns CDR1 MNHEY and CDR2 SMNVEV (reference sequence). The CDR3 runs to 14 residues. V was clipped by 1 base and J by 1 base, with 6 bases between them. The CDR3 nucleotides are TGTGCCAGCAGTTTATTTCGTGGCACAGATACGCAGTATTTT. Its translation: CASSLFRGTDTQYF.

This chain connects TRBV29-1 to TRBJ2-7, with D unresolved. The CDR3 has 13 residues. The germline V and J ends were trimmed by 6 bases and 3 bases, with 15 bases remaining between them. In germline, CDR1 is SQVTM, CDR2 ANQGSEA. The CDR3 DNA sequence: TGCAGCGTGGAGATCTGGGCAGGCTACGAGCAGTACTTC. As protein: CSVEIWAGYEQYF.

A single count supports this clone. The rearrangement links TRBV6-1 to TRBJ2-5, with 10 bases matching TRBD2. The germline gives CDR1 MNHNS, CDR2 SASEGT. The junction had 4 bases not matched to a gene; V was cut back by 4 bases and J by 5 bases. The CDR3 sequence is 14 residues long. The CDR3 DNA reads TGTGCCAGCAGTGCTAGCGGGAGATGGGAGACCCAGTACTTC. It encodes CASSASGRWETQYF.

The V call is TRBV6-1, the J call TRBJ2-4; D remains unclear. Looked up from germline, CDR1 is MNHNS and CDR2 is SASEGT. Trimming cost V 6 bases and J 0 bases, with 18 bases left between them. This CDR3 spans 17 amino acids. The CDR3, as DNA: TGTGCCAGCAGCGAACAACCACCGACATTAGCCAAAAACATTCAGTACTTC. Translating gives CASSEQPPTLAKNIQYF.

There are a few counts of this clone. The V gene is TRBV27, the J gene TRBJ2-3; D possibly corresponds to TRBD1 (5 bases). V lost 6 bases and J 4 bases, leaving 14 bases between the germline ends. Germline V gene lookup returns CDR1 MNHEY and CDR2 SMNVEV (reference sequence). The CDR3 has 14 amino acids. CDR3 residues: CASSPGNRADTQYF. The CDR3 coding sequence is TGTGCCAGCAGCCCAGGGAACCGGGCAGATACGCAGTATTTT.

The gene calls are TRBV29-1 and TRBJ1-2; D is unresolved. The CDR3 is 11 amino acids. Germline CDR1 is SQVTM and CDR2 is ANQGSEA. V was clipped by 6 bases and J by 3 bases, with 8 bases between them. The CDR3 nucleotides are TGCAGCGTAGCAGGCGACTATGGCTACACCTTC. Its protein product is CSVAGDYGYTF.

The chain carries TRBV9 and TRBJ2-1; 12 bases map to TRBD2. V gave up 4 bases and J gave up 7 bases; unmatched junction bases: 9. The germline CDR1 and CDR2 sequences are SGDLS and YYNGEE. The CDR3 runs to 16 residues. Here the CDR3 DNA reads TGTGCCAGCAGCTTGACTAGCGGGAGCCTTAGAAATGAGCAGTTCTTC. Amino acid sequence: CASSLTSGSLRNEQFF.

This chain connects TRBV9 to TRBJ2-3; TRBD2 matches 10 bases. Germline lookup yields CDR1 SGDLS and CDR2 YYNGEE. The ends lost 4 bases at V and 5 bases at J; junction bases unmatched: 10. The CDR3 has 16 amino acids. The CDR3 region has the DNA TGTGCCAGCAGCTCAAGAGCGGGAGGGGAGGGAGATACGCAGTATTTT. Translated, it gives CASSSRAGGEGDTQYF. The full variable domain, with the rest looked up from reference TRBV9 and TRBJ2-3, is DSGVTQTPKHLITATGQRVTLRCSPRSGDLSVYWYQQSLDQGLQFLIQYYNGEERAKGNILERFSAQQFPDLHSELNLSSLELGDSALYFCASSSRAGGEGDTQYFGPGTRLTVL.

As DNA, the CDR3 is TGTGCCAGCAGCCAAGACAGGGGGCACCAAGAGACCCAGTACTTC. Translated: CASSQDRGHQETQYF. The J gene is TRBJ2-5, the V gene TRBV4-2, with 8 bases lining up with TRBD1. Germline V gene data show CDR1 as LGHNA and CDR2 as YNFKEQ. This CDR3 is 15 amino acids long. V trimming: 0 bases; J trimming: 0 bases; junction bases outside the gene matches: 0.

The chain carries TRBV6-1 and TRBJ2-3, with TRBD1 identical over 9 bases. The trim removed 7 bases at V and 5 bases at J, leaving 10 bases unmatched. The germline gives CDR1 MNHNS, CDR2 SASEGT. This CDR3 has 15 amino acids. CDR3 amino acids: CASNRQGEWEDTQYF. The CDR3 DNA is TGTGCCAGCAATCGACAGGGGGAGTGGGAAGATACGCAGTATTTT.